A selection of T cell receptor beta chains follows, all from one sample in a study of blood T cell repertoires in COVID-19. TCRdb's table, derived via immunoSEQ multiplex PCR, lists solely in-frame clones and lacks some. This table holds approximately 450,000 clones, 75% to 90% found once. The sequenced material came from PBMCs or T cells enriched from blood (not recorded which). The receptors come from a man aged 25 to 40 who had recovered from COVID-19. Both conserved end residues are part of each CDR3. The order of the fields is CDR3 protein, CDR3 DNA, J gene, clone size, V gene, D gene. The D gene is left open where the match is weak. Size values are once, few and many counts, or a class for expanded clones, and some rows have none.

CASSFGGTLTTGELFF	TGTGCCAGCAGCTTCGGGGGGACACTAACCACCGGGGAGCTGTTTTTT	TRBJ2-2	-	TRBV11-3	-
CASSFWASGSYEQYF	TGTGCCAGCAGCTTCTGGGCTAGCGGGAGTTACGAGCAGTACTTC	TRBJ2-7	once	TRBV27	TRBD2
CASNNGGDYNEQFF	TGTGCCAGCAACAACGGGGGAGACTACAATGAGCAGTTCTTC	TRBJ2-1	once	TRBV6-5	-
CASSSGTGGYGYTF	TGTGCCAGCAGTTCCGGGACAGGGGGCTATGGCTACACCTTC	TRBJ1-2	-	TRBV27	TRBD1
CASSLRSRRAVNTEAFF	TGTGCCAGCAGCTTGAGGTCCCGCAGGGCAGTCAACACTGAAGCTTTCTTT	TRBJ1-1	once	TRBV5-6	-
CASSLGAGNTEAFF	TGTGCCAGCAGTTTAGGGGCCGGGAACACTGAAGCTTTCTTT	TRBJ1-1	-	TRBV27	-
CASSMLAGNREQYF	TGTGCCAGCAGCATGCTAGCGGGAAACCGCGAGCAGTACTTC	TRBJ2-7	-	TRBV7-2	TRBD2
CASSFRGTSGVNEQFF	TGTGCCAGCAGTTTCAGAGGGACTAGCGGAGTGAATGAGCAGTTCTTC	TRBJ2-1	-	TRBV28	TRBD2
CASSPGQGTDYGYTF	TGTGCCAGCTCACCCGGACAGGGAACAGACTATGGCTACACCTTC	TRBJ1-2	-	TRBV18	TRBD1
CASSSTGYSNQPQHF	TGTGCCAGCAGCTCGACAGGGTATAGCAATCAGCCCCAGCATTTT	TRBJ1-5	-	TRBV11-2	TRBD1
CASSPGVAAGGWSYEQYF	TGTGCCAGCAGCCCGGGGGTTGCAGCGGGAGGGTGGTCCTACGAGCAGTACTTC	TRBJ2-7	-	TRBV7-8	TRBD2
CASSLGQSTDTQYF	TGTGCCAGCAGCCTGGGCCAGTCGACAGATACGCAGTATTTT	TRBJ2-3	-	TRBV7-2	-
CASSSSFLRGANVLTF	TGTGCCAGCAGCTCATCGTTCTTACGGGGGGCCAACGTCCTGACTTTC	TRBJ2-6	-	TRBV7-8	-
CASSLAGNFYNEQFF	TGTGCCAGCAGCTTAGCGGGAAACTTCTACAATGAGCAGTTCTTC	TRBJ2-1	-	TRBV27	TRBD2
CASSLAYGGSSGNTIYF	TGCGCCAGCAGCTTGGCGTACGGGGGGAGCTCTGGAAACACCATATATTTT	TRBJ1-3	-	TRBV5-1	-
CASSLEATSGGTQYF	TGTGCCAGCAGCTTGGAGGCGACTAGCGGGGGTACGCAGTATTTT	TRBJ2-3	-	TRBV5-6	TRBD2
CASSPGLARDTQYF	TGCGCCAGCAGCCCGGGACTAGCGCGAGATACGCAGTATTTT	TRBJ2-3	once	TRBV4-1	TRBD2
CASSPLGQGSEKLFF	TGTGCCAGCAGCCCCCTGGGGCAGGGGAGTGAAAAACTGTTTTTT	TRBJ1-4	-	TRBV9	-
CASSLHGGNTEAFF	TGTGCCAGCAGTCTACACGGGGGGAACACTGAAGCTTTCTTT	TRBJ1-1	-	TRBV27	-
CASQAGGWNTEAFF	TGTGCCAGCCAGGCAGGGGGCTGGAACACTGAAGCTTTCTTT	TRBJ1-1	-	TRBV3-1/TRBV3-2	TRBD1
CAISGGSGQGATEAFF	TGTGCCATCAGCGGGGGTTCGGGTCAGGGGGCCACTGAAGCTTTCTTT	TRBJ1-1	once	TRBV10-3	TRBD1
CASPPIAGGPDEQFF	TGTGCCAGCCCACCTATAGCGGGAGGGCCAGATGAGCAGTTCTTC	TRBJ2-1	-	TRBV28	TRBD2
CASSPPSADTQYF	TGTGCCAGCTCACCACCTTCCGCAGATACGCAGTATTTT	TRBJ2-3	-	TRBV18	-
CASSHPSDRAQQFF	TGTGCCAGCAGCCATCCATCGGACAGGGCCCAGCAGTTCTTC	TRBJ2-1	once	TRBV11-1	TRBD1
CASTWTGTGNQPQHF	TGTGCCAGTACCTGGACAGGGACTGGGAATCAGCCCCAGCATTTT	TRBJ1-5	-	TRBV19	TRBD1
CASSPQGLNQPQHF	TGTGCCAGCTCACCACAAGGACTTAATCAGCCCCAGCATTTT	TRBJ1-5	-	TRBV18	-
CASSWGTSGRYDIQYF	TGTGCCAGCAGCTGGGGGACTAGCGGAAGGTACGACATTCAGTACTTC	TRBJ2-4	-	TRBV27	TRBD2
CASSVDRGEGQTQYF	TGTGCCAGCAGCGTCGACAGGGGAGAGGGGCAGACCCAGTACTTC	TRBJ2-5	-	TRBV9	TRBD1
CASSPLRGSNTEAFF	TGTGCCAGCTCACCACTTCGGGGGTCCAACACTGAAGCTTTCTTT	TRBJ1-1	once	TRBV18	-
CASGSDSTQYF	TGTGCCAGCGGATCGGACAGTACGCAGTATTTT	TRBJ2-3	-	TRBV11-2	-
CASNPSGGNQPQHF	TGTGCCAGCAACCCGTCGGGGGGTAATCAGCCCCAGCATTTT	TRBJ1-5	-	TRBV19	-
CASSPPDRVNTEAFF	TGTGCCAGCAGTCCCCCCGACAGGGTGAACACTGAAGCTTTCTTT	TRBJ1-1	-	TRBV28	TRBD1
CASSSGAGIPGANVLTF	TGCGCCAGCAGCTCGGGTGCGGGTATCCCTGGGGCCAACGTCCTGACTTTC	TRBJ2-6	-	TRBV5-1	-
CAISTQGDQPQHF	TGTGCCATCAGCACACAGGGCGATCAGCCCCAGCATTTT	TRBJ1-5	-	TRBV10-3	-
CASSTPVAPSSYNEQFF	TGTGCCAGCAGCACCCCGGTTGCCCCGAGCTCCTACAATGAGCAGTTCTTC	TRBJ2-1	once	TRBV7-8	-
CASSPFRGYEQYF	TGTGCCAGTAGTCCGTTCCGGGGTTACGAGCAGTACTTC	TRBJ2-7	-	TRBV19	-
CSVEVDSYSGKLFF	TGCAGCGTTGAAGTGGACAGTTACTCGGGAAAACTGTTTTTT	TRBJ1-4	-	TRBV29-1	-
CASSQVQREPHEQYF	TGTGCCAGCAGCCAAGTTCAGCGGGAGCCCCACGAGCAGTACTTC	TRBJ2-7	-	TRBV4-2	TRBD2
CASRGDWEAFF	TGTGCCAGCAGGGGTGACTGGGAAGCTTTCTTT	TRBJ1-1	-	TRBV6-5	-